This entry lists 26 T cell receptor beta chains sequenced from one sample in a study of CD4 T cells in relation to SARS-CoV-2 and coronaviruses. Before the COVID-19 pandemic, during about 2010-2018, CD4+ T cells were taken from unexposed donors. The repertoire was sequenced with immunoSEQ multiplex PCR; TCRdb's copy has only in-frame clones and lacks some. The table lists under 70,000 clones, just over 85% of them singletons. Sequenced: memory CD4+ T cells from PBMCs. The receptors originated from a human donor in good health.

The chain links TRBV7-9 to TRBJ2-7; no firm D call. Germline CDR1 reads SEHNR; CDR2 reads FQNEAQ (reference sequence). The CDR3 sequence is 13 residues long. V was trimmed by 5 bases and J by 3 bases, leaving 11 bases between them. The CDR3: CASSPLAIYEQYF. The CDR3 bases are TGTGCCAGCAGCCCCCTGGCGATCTACGAGCAGTACTTC.

The gene calls are TRBV7-9 and TRBJ2-5; D remains ambiguous. There are 13 residues in the CDR3. The germline gives CDR1 SEHNR, CDR2 FQNEAQ (reference sequence). Trimming stripped 5 bases from V and 5 bases from J, with 12 bases between. Written as DNA, the CDR3 is TGTGCCAGCAGCCCCGTGGTTGGGGAGACCCAGTACTTC. Translating it yields CASSPVVGETQYF.

The V gene is TRBV4-1, the J gene TRBJ1-2, with TRBD1 identical over 10 bases. The germline CDR1 and CDR2 sequences are MGHRA and YSYEKL. Unmatched junction bases numbered 12, after V lost 0 bases and J lost 5 bases. There are 18 residues in the CDR3. CDR3 DNA: TGCGCCAGCAGCCAAGATAGTGCCCCGGGACAGGGGAGATATGGCTACACCTTC. Translation: CASSQDSAPGQGRYGYTF.

This rearrangement joins TRBV6-4 to TRBJ2-3, with a possible D match to TRBD2 (6 bases). Germline lookup yields CDR1 MRHNA and CDR2 SNTAGT. The CDR3 has 16 residues. The V end was cut by 3 bases, the J end by 0 bases, with 13 bases between. CDR3 sequence: CASSETLGGSTDTQYF. The CDR3 nucleotides read TGTGCCAGCAGTGAGACCCTTGGAGGGAGCACAGATACGCAGTATTTT.

V usage is TRBV7-3 and J usage is TRBJ2-7, with no clear D. The CDR3 loop spans 13 amino acids. CDR1 is SGHTA and CDR2 is FQGTGA in the germline V gene. Trimming shortened V by 5 bases and J by 1 base, and 9 bases separated the two germline ends. The CDR3 DNA sequence: TGTGCCAGCAGCCAATACAAGTCCTACGAGCAGTACTTC. This sequence encodes CASSQYKSYEQYF.

The chain has TRBV9 and TRBJ2-3; 8 nucleotides align to TRBD2. J lost 0 bases, V lost 2 bases, and 2 bases had no gene match. Germline V CDR1 and CDR2: SGDLS, YYNGEE. The CDR3 runs 15 residues. The CDR3 loop reads CASSVLAGSTDTQYF. DNA for the CDR3: TGTGCCAGCAGCGTGTTAGCGGGAAGCACAGATACGCAGTATTTT.

In DNA, the CDR3 is TGTGCCAGCAGCAGACAGGGGTACGAGCAGTACTTC. Amino acid sequence: CASSRQGYEQYF. The V call is TRBV12-3 or TRBV12-4, the J call TRBJ2-7, with TRBD1 matching over 8 bases. The CDR3 has 12 residues. Unmatched junction bases numbered 2, after V lost 6 bases and J lost 4 bases.

The V and J genes are TRBV2 and TRBJ2-7, with 7 nucleotides matching TRBD1. CDR3 size: 12 residues. After removal of 4 bases from V and 3 bases from J, the junction contained 0 bases not matched to a gene. Germline loops: CDR1 SNHLY, CDR2 FYNNEI. The chain's CDR3 is CASSGQGYEQYF. For the CDR3, the DNA is TGTGCCAGCAGTGGACAGGGCTACGAGCAGTACTTC.

The table lists this clone with a count of one. V is TRBV7-3 and J is TRBJ1-1; D ambiguous. The CDR3 contains 12 residues. V shed 2 bases and J shed 7 bases, with 8 bases lying between them. CDR1 is SGHTA, CDR2 FQGTGA, per germline. The CDR3 DNA reads as TGTGCCAGCAGCTTAGCCAGACTTGAAGCTTTCTTT. Translation: CASSLARLEAFF.

The CDR3 sequence: CSVMPGTGGGTEAFF. The CDR3 nucleotides are TGCAGCGTTATGCCTGGGACAGGCGGTGGAACTGAAGCTTTCTTT. This chain connects TRBV29-1 to TRBJ1-1; 8 bases match TRBD1. The CDR3 has 15 residues. Germline V lookup: CDR1 SQVTM, CDR2 ANQGSEA. The V gene end was trimmed by 5 bases and the J gene end by 5 bases; junction bases not matched to a gene: 13.

This sequence joins TRBV15 and TRBJ2-7; no definite D call. Trimming removed 3 bases at V and 1 base at J, with 13 bases between. Germline V CDR1 and CDR2: LNHNV, YYDKDF (reference sequence). The CDR3 contains 15 residues. CDR3 nucleotides: TGTGCCACCAGCAGGCCCTCCGGTGGATCCTACGAGCAGTACTTC. Translated: CATSRPSGGSYEQYF.

The J gene is TRBJ2-7, the V gene TRBV2; no reliable D call. This CDR3 has 15 residues. Deletions cut 6 bases from V and 7 bases from J, with 22 bases between. From germline, CDR1 is SNHLY and CDR2 FYNNEI. CDR3 DNA sequence: TGTGCCAGCAGGGTCGAGAGAGTACTCATGGGGGAGCAGTACTTC. It translates to CASRVERVLMGEQYF.

The chain joins TRBV10-3 to TRBJ2-2, with D possibly TRBD1 on 5 matching bases. Trimming took 4 bases from V and 3 from J, leaving 6 bases between them. The CDR3 loop spans 13 amino acids. Germline CDR1 ENHRY, CDR2 SYGVKD. CDR3 nucleotides: TGTGCCATCAGTGTAGGGGACACCGGGGAGCTGTTTTTT. Translating gives CAISVGDTGELFF.

This clone was seen only once. V is TRBV14 and J is TRBJ2-1; TRBD2 matches at 14 bases. The V gene's germline CDR1 is SGHDN and CDR2 FVKESK. V lost 4 bases to trimming and J lost 7 bases; unmatched junction nucleotides: 12. The CDR3 consists of 18 residues. The CDR3 coding sequence is TGTGCCAGCAGCCGCCTGACTAGCGGGAGGGCCGGGGGGAATGAGCAGTTCTTC. This codes for CASSRLTSGRAGGNEQFF. Complete variable domain (other parts from reference TRBV14 and TRBJ2-1): EAGVTQFPSHSVIEKGQTVTLRCDPISGHDNLYWYRRVMGKEIKFLLHFVKESKQDESGMPNNRFLAERTGGTYSTLKVQPAELEDSGVYFCASSRLTSGRAGGNEQFFGPGTRLTVL.

This clone came up once. The rearrangement links TRBV11-2 to TRBJ2-2; D is unresolved. Trimming removed 5 bases at V and 7 bases at J, with 8 bases between. In germline, CDR1 is SGHAT, CDR2 FQNNGV. The CDR3 has 12 amino acids. CDR3 in DNA: TGTGCCAGCAGCACCACTGTCGGGGAGCTGTTTTTT. Its protein product is CASSTTVGELFF.

The chain uses TRBV9 and TRBJ2-3, with 10 bases identical to TRBD2. Trimming cost V 1 base and J 1 base; bases outside gene matches: 3. CDR1 and CDR2 from the germline V gene are SGDLS and YYNGEE. The CDR3 runs 16 residues. CDR3 DNA: TGTGCCAGCAGCGTACTAGCGGGAGACCGCACAGATACGCAGTATTTT. Translated: CASSVLAGDRTDTQYF.

The chain links TRBV24-1 to TRBJ2-1; 14 bases line up with TRBD2. Germline CDR1 and CDR2: KGHDR and SFDVKD. The CDR3 extends over 16 amino acids. The J segment lost 6 bases and the V segment lost 4 bases, leaving 4 bases of the junction unmatched. CDR3 coding DNA: TGTGCCACCAGTGACCGAGGACTAGCGGGAGGCAATGAGCAGTTCTTC. Translating it yields CATSDRGLAGGNEQFF.

The V and J genes are TRBV24-1 and TRBJ2-3, with D possibly called TRBD1 or TRBD2 (6 bases each). The germline V and J ends were trimmed by 3 bases and 5 bases, with 14 bases remaining between them. The CDR3 runs to 15 residues. From germline, CDR1 is KGHDR and CDR2 SFDVKD. The CDR3 nucleotides are TGTGCCACCAGTGATATCCAGGGGAGGATAGATACGCAGTATTTT. Residues: CATSDIQGRIDTQYF.

This chain uses TRBV7-6 with TRBJ2-7; possibly TRBD1 or TRBD2 for D (6 bases each). The CDR3 contains 14 residues. Germline V gene sequence: CDR1 SGHVS, CDR2 FNYEAQ. Trimming left V 5 bases short and J 5 bases short, with 16 bases between. CDR3 sequence reads: CASSPPAGGNEQYF. DNA for the CDR3: TGTGCCAGCAGCCCCCCCGCCGGGGGCAACGAGCAGTACTTC.

Only a few counts were recorded for this clone. The rearrangement uses TRBV13 and TRBJ2-3; 7 bases line up with TRBD1. The V and J ends lost 5 bases and 1 base, in that order; junction bases with no gene match: 9. This CDR3 has 16 residues. The V gene's germline CDR1 is PRHDT and CDR2 FYEKMQ (reference sequence). This CDR3 reads CASSAMTGWRTDTQYF. The CDR3 DNA follows: TGTGCCAGCAGCGCGATGACAGGGTGGCGCACAGATACGCAGTATTTT.

The J gene is TRBJ2-5, the V gene TRBV6-5; D gene unclear. The V gene's germline CDR1 is MNHEY and CDR2 SVGAGI. The CDR3 is 15 amino acids. The V gene lost 4 bases and the J gene lost 2 bases, with 14 bases spanning the gap. CDR3 region: CASSSGTVGQETQYF. CDR3 sequence (DNA): TGTGCCAGCAGTTCTGGAACAGTGGGGCAAGAGACCCAGTACTTC.

The chain is built from TRBV3-1 (or the pseudogene TRBV3-2) and TRBJ1-5, with D unresolved. The V gene's germline CDR1 is LGHDT and CDR2 YNNKEL (reference sequence). V was cut by 3 bases and J by 7 bases, with 10 bases left in between. This CDR3 has 13 amino acids. CDR3: CASSQGGIQPQHF. The CDR3 DNA is TGTGCCAGCAGCCAGGGAGGGATCCAGCCCCAGCATTTT.

This clone was detected a few times. The chain employs TRBV10-1 and TRBJ1-5; no reliable D call. V was pared by 0 bases and J by 6 bases, with 3 bases between. The germline V gene encodes CDR1 WNHNN and CDR2 SYGVQD (reference sequence). The CDR3 has 12 residues. CDR3 in DNA: TGCGCCAGCAGTGAGTCGGGTCAGCCCCAGCATTTT. This translates into CASSESGQPQHF.

This clone appeared a single time. V is TRBV6-5 and J is TRBJ2-1, with TRBD2 identical over 10 bases. CDR3 length: 15 residues. V lost 4 bases, J lost 10 bases, and 10 bases stayed unmatched. Germline V gives CDR1 MNHEY, CDR2 SVGAGI. The CDR3 region is CASSLGLAGAAEQFF. CDR3 bases: TGTGCCAGCAGTTTGGGTCTAGCGGGAGCGGCCGAGCAGTTCTTC.

The chain combines TRBV10-2 with TRBJ2-5; 11 bases map to TRBD2. The V gene's germline CDR1 is WSHSY and CDR2 SAAADI. The CDR3 loop spans 15 amino acids. V trimming: 6 bases; J trimming: 1 base; junction bases outside the gene matches: 4. The CDR3 reads CASRGTSGPQETQYF. Here the CDR3 DNA reads TGCGCCAGCAGGGGGACTAGCGGACCCCAAGAGACCCAGTACTTC.

V usage is TRBV20-1 and J usage is TRBJ2-1; D is unclear. Germline-derived CDR1 and CDR2 are DFQATT and SNEGSKA (reference sequence). The V end was cut by 1 base, the J end by 9 bases, with 7 bases between. The CDR3 consists of 11 residues. CDR3 sequence reads: CSARVVVEQFF. CDR3 in DNA: TGCAGTGCTAGAGTAGTCGTTGAGCAGTTCTTC.